The clone carrying this T cell receptor beta chain occurred a few times. In the study's own analysis: Cell counts per sample came from amplifying reference gene primers. Some clones are missing from TCRdb's copy, which holds only in-frame ones; the method was immunoSEQ multiplex PCR. The V and J calls and the clone size are those of that table, but D and trimming were determined from the DNA. This sample has 180,000 or so clones, with approximately 82% found just once. Participants were aged about 18 to 90 years from approximately 23 US areas. Cohort 3 recovery required two negative PCRs, clearance, or symptom resolution. These data belong to a study of blood T cell repertoires in COVID-19. Study context: PBMCs, B-cell-depleted T cells, or T cells provided the cDNA or gDNA that made up the material.

The CDR3 runs 13 residues. Germline lookup yields CDR1 SNHLY and CDR2 FYNNEI. V lost 5 bases to trimming and J lost 4 bases, with 9 bases between them. This rearrangement joins TRBV2 to TRBJ2-1; D is possibly TRBD2 (6 bases). The receptor's source is a woman between 50 and 59 years old who had recovered from COVID-19. Sequencing was carried out using PBMCs or T cells enriched from blood (not recorded which). In nucleotides, the CDR3 is TGTGCCAGCAGTTCGGGACTTTACAATGAGCAGTTCTTC. It specifies CASSSGLYNEQFF. The variable domain in full, with the rest retrieved from reference TRBV2 and TRBJ2-1, is EPEVTQTPSHQVTQMGQEVILRCVPISNHLYFYWYRQILGQKVEFLVSFYNNEISEKSEIFDDQFSVERPDGSNFTLKIRSTKLEDSAMYFCASSSGLYNEQFFGPGTRLTVL.